Listed below are T cell receptor beta chains from one sample, sequenced in a study of STAT5B mutations in CD4+ large granular lymphocyte leukemia. Sequenced by immunoSEQ multiplex PCR; TCRdb stores in-frame clones only, minus some. The data show tens of thousands of clones, approximately 81% seen once. The material sequenced was CD4+ T cells from blood buffy coats. The receptors shown here come from a human donor in good health. Each CDR3 is given with its conserved first and last residue. The D gene is left open where the match is weak. Not every row has a clone size; where given, it reads once, few, many or a size class.

>.|TRBJ1-5|TRBV6-6|.
TGTGCCAGCAGTCATCTAGATCAGCCCCAGCATTTT
CASSHLDQPQHF
>.|TRBJ2-3|TRBV4-3|.
TGCGCCAGCAGCCAAGCTTGGGACCCCACAGATACGCAGTATTTT
CASSQAWDPTDTQYF
>.|TRBJ2-5|TRBV12-5|.
TGTGCTAGTGGTTTTGTACTCGAGCCCTCGTACCAAGAGACCCAGTACTTC
CASGFVLEPSYQETQYF
>TRBD2|TRBJ2-7|TRBV2|.
TGTGCCAGCAGTGATTCGCGGGGGAACTCCTACGAGCAGTACTTC
CASSDSRGNSYEQYF
>.|TRBJ2-6|TRBV28|.
TGTGCCAGCGGCCCATCCTGGGAGGGGGAACCTGGGGCCAACGTCCTGACTTTC
CASGPSWEGEPGANVLTF
>.|TRBJ2-7|TRBV7-6|.
TGTGCCAGCAGCTTAGCGCCAAGCACCTACGAGCAGTACTTC
CASSLAPSTYEQYF
>TRBD2|TRBJ2-1|TRBV28|.
TGTGCCAGCAGTGGGGCTAGCGGGGACAATGAGCAGTTCTTC
CASSGASGDNEQFF
>.|TRBJ1-6|TRBV5-6|.
TGTGCCAGCAGCTATTGGACGGTGAGCTCCTATAATTCACCCCTCCACTTT
CASSYWTVSSYNSPLHF
>.|TRBJ1-3|TRBV21-1|.
TGTGCCAGCAGCAAAGATACGGGGATGGGAAACACCATATATTTT
CASSKDTGMGNTIYF
>.|TRBJ2-5|TRBV4-1|once
TGCGCCAGCAGCCAAGAAAGCGGGCTCGGGACCCAGTACTTC
CASSQESGLGTQYF
>TRBD1|TRBJ1-2|TRBV18|few
TGTGCCAGCTCACCAGACCGGGACAGCCTCTATGGCTACACCTTC
CASSPDRDSLYGYTF
>.|TRBJ1-1|TRBV7-6|few
TGTGCCAGCAGCTTAGTTTCAGGGGACACTGAAGCTTTCTTT
CASSLVSGDTEAFF
>.|TRBJ1-1|TRBV4-2|few
TGTGCCAGCAGCCAAGGGCCGGGTGCAGGGATAAATCCTGAAGCTTTCTTT
CASSQGPGAGINPEAFF
>TRBD1|TRBJ1-2|TRBV5-5|once
TGTGCCAGCAGCCTTCAACCGACAGGGGGGATGAGCTACACCTTC
CASSLQPTGGMSYTF
>.|TRBJ2-3|TRBV7-9|.
TGTGCCAGCAGCTTATGGGCAGCTCCACACACAGATACGCAGTATTTT
CASSLWAAPHTDTQYF
>TRBD1|TRBJ1-5|TRBV4-1|once
TGCGCCAGCAGCCAAGCGGCCAACAGGGGATATGGGCAGCCCCAGCATTTT
CASSQAANRGYGQPQHF
>.|TRBJ2-1|TRBV2|.
TGTGCCAGCAGTGGACAGTTCTCCTACAATGAGCAGTTCTTC
CASSGQFSYNEQFF
>TRBD1|TRBJ1-5|TRBV28|.
TGTGCCAGCAGTTCCGACAGGGGCCGACAGCCCCAGCATTTT
CASSSDRGRQPQHF
>.|TRBJ1-6|TRBV6-6|.
TGTGCCGTATGTACAGCGAATTCACCCCTCCACTTT
CAVCTANSPLHF
>.|TRBJ1-1|TRBV10-2|.
TGCGCCAGCAGTGATTCAGGGAGTATCACTGAAGCTTTCTTT
CASSDSGSITEAFF
>.|TRBJ1-6|TRBV6-1|once
TGTGCCACCGCCCCTATGAGCTCCTATAATTCACCCCTCCACTTT
CATAPMSSYNSPLHF
>TRBD1|TRBJ1-1|TRBV5-4|once
TGTGCCAGCAGCAACGAGGACAGGGGGACCAAGGTTTTCTTT
CASSNEDRGTKVFF
>.|TRBJ2-7|TRBV6-5|.
TGTGCCAGCAGTCATACTGGGGGTAGCTCCTACGAGCAGTACTTC
CASSHTGGSSYEQYF
>.|TRBJ2-7|TRBV6-1|.
TGTGCCAGCAGTGACCCCCAGCGCTACGAGCAGTACTTC
CASSDPQRYEQYF
>.|TRBJ2-7|TRBV5-6|.
TGTGCCAGCAGCTTGGCGAACGACAGGCGCTTAACCTACGAGCAGTACTTC
CASSLANDRRLTYEQYF
>TRBD1|TRBJ2-7|TRBV7-6|few
TGTGCCAGCAGCCTCTCCCTGGGAGGGACAGGGTCCGAGCAGTACTTC
CASSLSLGGTGSEQYF
>TRBD1|TRBJ2-7|TRBV10-3|.
TGTGCCATCAGTGCTTACAGGGGATGGGAGCAGTACTTC
CAISAYRGWEQYF
>.|TRBJ2-7|TRBV5-5|once
TGTGCCAGCAGCTTGTACGCTGAGTATGCTGCCTCGCAGTACTTC
CASSLYAEYAASQYF
>TRBD2|TRBJ2-3|TRBV6-1|.
TGTGCCAGCAGTGAGACTAGCGGGGTTAATACGCAGTATTTT
CASSETSGVNTQYF
>TRBD1|TRBJ1-6|TRBV6-5|.
TGTGCCAGCAACCAACAGGGGAAAAATTCACCCCTCCACTTT
CASNQQGKNSPLHF
>.|TRBJ1-5|TRBV5-8|.
TGTGCCAGCAGCCCTTCAGGGGCCAATCAGCCCCAGCATTTT
CASSPSGANQPQHF
>.|TRBJ1-5|TRBV5-4|.
TGTGCCAGCAGCTCATCCATGTCCCAGCCCCAGCATTTT
CASSSSMSQPQHF
>TRBD2|TRBJ2-1|TRBV5-1|once
TGCGCCAGCAGAACCACTTACGCGGGGGGGAATGAGCAGTTCTTC
CASRTTYAGGNEQFF
>.|TRBJ2-5|TRBV27|.
TGTGCCAGCAGTCTGGCCGGTGGGGTAGAGACCCAGTACTTC
CASSLAGGVETQYF
>.|TRBJ2-3|TRBV4-2|.
TGTGCCAGCAGCCAAGTGGGGGGGGGCCTACCTGATACGCAGTATTTT
CASSQVGGGLPDTQYF
>.|TRBJ2-3|TRBV6-6|.
TGTGCCAGCACCCCCACTGGGGGGGGCTTAGCAGATACGCAGTATTTT
CASTPTGGGLADTQYF
>TRBD1|TRBJ2-6|TRBV5-1|.
TGCGCCAGCAGCTGGTTACCGGGACAGGGCTTCTCTGGGGCCAACGTCCTGACTTTC
CASSWLPGQGFSGANVLTF
>.|TRBJ1-3|TRBV28|.
TGTGCCAGCAGCCCCGGGGGGTCCGGAAACACCATATATTTT
CASSPGGSGNTIYF
>.|TRBJ2-3|TRBV5-1|.
TGCGCCAGCAGTCGCAGCACAGATACGCAGTATTTT
CASSRSTDTQYF
>TRBD1|TRBJ2-7|TRBV7-9|.
TGTGCCAGCATCCTGGACAGGGGCGAGCAGTACTTC
CASILDRGEQYF
>TRBD2|TRBJ2-1|TRBV9|.
TGTGCCAGCAGCGTAGGGGTAGCGGGGGCGCAGTTCTTC
CASSVGVAGAQFF
>.|TRBJ2-1|TRBV18|once
TGTGCCAGCTCACCTTTGTCCAATGAGCAGTTCTTC
CASSPLSNEQFF
>TRBD1|TRBJ1-4|TRBV19|.
TGTGCCAGTAACCCCGGGACAGGGAATGAAAAACTGTTTTTT
CASNPGTGNEKLFF
>TRBD1|TRBJ1-1|TRBV5-1|few
TGCGCCAGCAGCTTGGTTCAGGGGGCGAACACTGAAGCTTTCTTT
CASSLVQGANTEAFF